This T cell receptor beta chain stems from a study of regulatory T cells in long-lasting Graves disease. Study-wide results and limits: TCR diversity was lower in persistent than newly diagnosed Graves' disease.

Germline assignment: CDR1 SGHRS and CDR2 YFSETQ. The CDR3 consists of 16 residues. Time point noted: newly diagnosed GD, antithyroid drugs for less than 3 months. RNA from PBMCs was the source of the TCR library. Both iRepertoire HTBI primers and Arm-PCR of CDR3 regions were used to build the TCR beta libraries. From the multiplex PCR reads, TCRdb called clonotypes with MiXCR, one entry per CDR3 protein. The sample yields 540,000 or so distinct CDR3 sequences, around an eighth seen once. Worth noting for this clonotype: Its antigen remains unidentified. Germline and junction disagree at one end, which may indicate a read error.

The sample was also linked to a second study, of T cells in Graves' hyperthyroidism and ophthalmopathy. That investigation notes: The primer set for the first-round RT-PCR of the TCR CDR3 was HTBI.

The source of this sequence is a man younger than 40 with Graves disease. The source was peripheral blood mononuclear cells (PBMCs), collected at new diagnosis, from a patient treated with antithyroid drugs. The chain combines TRBV5-1 with TRBJ2-1, with 9 bases aligning to TRBD1. CDR3 sequence: CASAVPVGQGRNEQFF. Written as DNA, the CDR3 is TGTGCCAGCGCTGTCCCGGTGGGACAGGGTAGAAATGAGCAGTTCTTC.